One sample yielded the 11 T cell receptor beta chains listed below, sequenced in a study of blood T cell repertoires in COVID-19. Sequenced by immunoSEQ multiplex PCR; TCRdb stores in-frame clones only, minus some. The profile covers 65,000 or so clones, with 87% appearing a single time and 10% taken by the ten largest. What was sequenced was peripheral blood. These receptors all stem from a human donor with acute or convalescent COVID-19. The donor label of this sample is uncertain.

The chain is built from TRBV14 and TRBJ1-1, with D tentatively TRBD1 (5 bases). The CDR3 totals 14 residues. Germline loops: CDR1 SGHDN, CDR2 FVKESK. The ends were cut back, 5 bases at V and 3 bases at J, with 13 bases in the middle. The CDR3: CASSATVSYTEAFF. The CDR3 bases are TGTGCCAGCAGCGCGACAGTTTCTTACACTGAAGCTTTCTTT.

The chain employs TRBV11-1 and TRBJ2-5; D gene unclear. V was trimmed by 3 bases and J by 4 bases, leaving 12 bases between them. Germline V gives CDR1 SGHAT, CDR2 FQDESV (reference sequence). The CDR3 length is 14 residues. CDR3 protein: CASSFSISGETQYF. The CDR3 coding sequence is TGTGCCAGCAGCTTTAGTATTTCAGGAGAGACCCAGTACTTC.

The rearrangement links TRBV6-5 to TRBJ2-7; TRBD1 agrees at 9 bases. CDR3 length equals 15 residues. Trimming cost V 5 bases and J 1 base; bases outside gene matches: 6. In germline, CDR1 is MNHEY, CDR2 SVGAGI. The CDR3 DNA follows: TGTGCCAGCAGTCAGGCCGGGACAGGGTCCTACGAGCAGTACTTC. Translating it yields CASSQAGTGSYEQYF.

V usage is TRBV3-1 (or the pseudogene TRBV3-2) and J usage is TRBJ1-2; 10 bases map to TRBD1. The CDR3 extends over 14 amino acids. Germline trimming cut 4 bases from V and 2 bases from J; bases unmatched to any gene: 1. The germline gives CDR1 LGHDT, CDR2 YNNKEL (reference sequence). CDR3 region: CASSRQGANYGYTF. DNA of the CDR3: TGTGCCAGCAGCCGACAGGGGGCCAACTATGGCTACACCTTC.

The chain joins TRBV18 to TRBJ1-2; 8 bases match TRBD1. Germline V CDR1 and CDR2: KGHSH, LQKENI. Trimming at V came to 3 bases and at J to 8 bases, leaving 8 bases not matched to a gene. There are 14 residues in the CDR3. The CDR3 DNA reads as TGTGCCAGCTCACCGTTAGGACAGGGAATGGGCTACACCTTC. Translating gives CASSPLGQGMGYTF.

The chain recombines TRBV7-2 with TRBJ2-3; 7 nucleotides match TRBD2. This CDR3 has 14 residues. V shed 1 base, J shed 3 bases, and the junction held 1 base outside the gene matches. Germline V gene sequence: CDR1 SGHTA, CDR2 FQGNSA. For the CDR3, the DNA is TGTGCCAGCAGCTTAGTGCGGGGGACAGATACGCAGTATTTT. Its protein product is CASSLVRGTDTQYF.

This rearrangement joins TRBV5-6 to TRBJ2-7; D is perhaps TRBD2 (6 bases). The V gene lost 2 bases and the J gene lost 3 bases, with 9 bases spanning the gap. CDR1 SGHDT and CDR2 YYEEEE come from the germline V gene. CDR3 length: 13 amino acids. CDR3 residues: CASSFSSDYEQYF. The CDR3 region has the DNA TGTGCCAGCAGCTTTTCTAGCGACTACGAGCAGTACTTC.

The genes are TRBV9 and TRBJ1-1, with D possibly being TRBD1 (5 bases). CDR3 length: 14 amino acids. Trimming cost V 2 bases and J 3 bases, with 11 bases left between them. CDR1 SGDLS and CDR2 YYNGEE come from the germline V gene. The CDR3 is CASSVSGGDTEAFF. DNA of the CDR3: TGTGCCAGCAGCGTCTCCGGGGGGGACACTGAAGCTTTCTTT.

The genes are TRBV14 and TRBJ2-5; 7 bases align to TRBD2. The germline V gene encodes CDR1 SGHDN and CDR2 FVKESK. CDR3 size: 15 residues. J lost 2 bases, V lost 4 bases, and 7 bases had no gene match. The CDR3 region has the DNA TGTGCCAGCAGCCTTGGCGGGAGACCTCAAGAGACCCAGTACTTC. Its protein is CASSLGGRPQETQYF.

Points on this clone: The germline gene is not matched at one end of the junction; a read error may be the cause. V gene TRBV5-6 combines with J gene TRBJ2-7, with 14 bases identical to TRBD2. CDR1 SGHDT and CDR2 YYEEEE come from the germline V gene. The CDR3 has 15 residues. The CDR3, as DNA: TGTGCCAGCTACTCGAGTTATGGGACTAGCGGGAGATGGAACTTC. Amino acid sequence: CASYSSYGTSGRWNF.

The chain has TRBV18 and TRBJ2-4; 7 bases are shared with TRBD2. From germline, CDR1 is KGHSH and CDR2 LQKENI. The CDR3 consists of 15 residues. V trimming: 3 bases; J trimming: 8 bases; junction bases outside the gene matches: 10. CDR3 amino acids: CASSPPSGAGDIQYF. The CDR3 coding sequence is TGTGCCAGCTCACCCCCGAGCGGGGCGGGGGACATTCAGTACTTC.